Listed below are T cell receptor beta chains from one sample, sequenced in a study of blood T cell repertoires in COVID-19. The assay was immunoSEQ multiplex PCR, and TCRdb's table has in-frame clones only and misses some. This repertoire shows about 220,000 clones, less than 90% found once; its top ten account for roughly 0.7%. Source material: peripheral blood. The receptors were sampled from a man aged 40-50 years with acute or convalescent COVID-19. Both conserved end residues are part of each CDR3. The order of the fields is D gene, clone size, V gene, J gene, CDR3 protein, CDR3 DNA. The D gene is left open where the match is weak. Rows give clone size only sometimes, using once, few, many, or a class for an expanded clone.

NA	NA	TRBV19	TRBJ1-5	CASSMGPASLNQPQHF	TGTGCCAGTAGTATGGGGCCAGCAAGCCTCAATCAGCCCCAGCATTTT
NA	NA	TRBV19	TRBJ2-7	CASSFDTASYEQYF	TGTGCCAGTAGTTTTGACACAGCCTCCTACGAGCAGTACTTC
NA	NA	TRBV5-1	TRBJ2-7	CASSPSAGSYEQYF	TGCGCCAGCAGCCCGTCTGCGGGCTCCTACGAGCAGTACTTC
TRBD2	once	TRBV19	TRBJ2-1	CASRSGRASYNEQFF	TGTGCCAGTAGAAGCGGGAGGGCCTCCTACAATGAGCAGTTCTTC
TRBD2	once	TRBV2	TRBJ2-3	CASRDSGGLTDTQYF	TGTGCCAGCAGGGATAGCGGGGGGCTCACAGATACGCAGTATTTT
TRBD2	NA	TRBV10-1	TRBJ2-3	CASSRTSGTDTQYF	TGCGCCAGCAGCCGGACTAGCGGCACAGATACGCAGTATTTT
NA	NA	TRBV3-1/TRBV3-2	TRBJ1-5	CASSQLTDHSNQPQHF	TGTGCCAGCAGCCAACTGACAGATCATAGCAATCAGCCCCAGCATTTT
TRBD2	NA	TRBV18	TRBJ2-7	CATARPSGSYEQYF	TGTGCCACCGCCCGGCCTAGCGGATCCTACGAGCAGTACTTC
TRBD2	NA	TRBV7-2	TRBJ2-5	CASSLAGGYQETQYF	TGTGCCAGCAGCTTAGCGGGGGGGTACCAAGAGACCCAGTACTTC
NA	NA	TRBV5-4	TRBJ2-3	CASSQLVSRATDTQYF	TGTGCCAGCAGCCAACTGGTCAGCAGGGCCACAGATACGCAGTATTTT
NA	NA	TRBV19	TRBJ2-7	CASSIVAGEYEQYF	TGTGCCAGTAGTATTGTCGCGGGTGAATACGAGCAGTACTTC
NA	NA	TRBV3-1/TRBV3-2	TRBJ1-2	CASSQVRGGYTF	TGTGCCAGCAGCCAAGTCCGGGGTGGCTACACCTTC
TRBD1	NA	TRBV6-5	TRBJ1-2	CASGPTGGGGGYTF	TGTGCCAGCGGTCCGACAGGGGGCGGAGGAGGCTACACCTTC
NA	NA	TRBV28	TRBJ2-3	CASSLGDSIDTQYF	TGTGCCAGCAGTTTAGGGGACTCAATAGATACGCAGTATTTT
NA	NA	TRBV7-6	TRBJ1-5	CASSLGTRASNQPQHF	TGTGCCAGCAGCTTAGGCACGAGGGCGAGCAATCAGCCCCAGCATTTT
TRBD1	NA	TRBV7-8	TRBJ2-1	CASRGQSYNEQFF	TGTGCCAGCAGGGGACAGTCCTACAATGAGCAGTTCTTC
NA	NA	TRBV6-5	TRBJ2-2	CASSPGTWRTGELFF	TGTGCCAGCAGTCCCGGTACGTGGAGGACCGGGGAGCTGTTTTTT
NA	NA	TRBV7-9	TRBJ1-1	CASSLSAGEKTEAFF	TGTGCCAGCAGCTTATCGGCAGGGGAGAAAACTGAAGCTTTCTTT
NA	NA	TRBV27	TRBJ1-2	CASSKKTGDYGYTF	TGTGCCAGCAGTAAAAAGACAGGAGACTATGGCTACACCTTC
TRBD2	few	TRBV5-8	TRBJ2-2	CASSPLAGGVTGELFF	TGTGCCAGCAGTCCCCTGGCGGGGGGCGTAACCGGGGAGCTGTTTTTT
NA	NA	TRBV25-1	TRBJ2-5	CASSDRLAREETQYF	TGTGCCAGCAGTGATCGCCTAGCTAGGGAAGAGACCCAGTACTTC
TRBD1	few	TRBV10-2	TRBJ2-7	CASSDFRQGQGYEQYF	TGCGCCAGCAGTGATTTTAGACAGGGCCAGGGCTACGAGCAGTACTTC
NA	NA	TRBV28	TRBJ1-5	CASGRGGFGNQPQHF	TGTGCCAGCGGAAGGGGGGGCTTTGGCAATCAGCCCCAGCATTTT
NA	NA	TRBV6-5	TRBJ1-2	CATSLDGGAGYTF	TGTGCCACCTCGTTGGACGGAGGGGCTGGCTACACCTTC
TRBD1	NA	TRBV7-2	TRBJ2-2	CASSFRQGRTGELFF	TGTGCCAGCAGCTTTAGACAGGGGCGAACCGGGGAGCTGTTTTTT
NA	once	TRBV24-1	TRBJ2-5	CATSQPQGSGETQYF	TGTGCCACCAGCCAGCCACAGGGTTCGGGAGAGACCCAGTACTTC
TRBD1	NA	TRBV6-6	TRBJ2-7	CASSPRSPGQGAFSEQYF	TGTGCCAGCAGTCCACGCTCCCCGGGACAGGGGGCGTTTAGCGAGCAGTACTTC
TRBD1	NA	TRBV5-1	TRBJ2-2	CASTDRVSTGELFF	TGCGCCAGCACCGACAGGGTGAGCACCGGGGAGCTGTTTTTT
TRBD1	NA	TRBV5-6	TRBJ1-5	CASSRFRDRRLRPQHF	TGTGCCAGCAGCAGGTTTCGGGACAGGAGACTTAGGCCCCAGCATTTT
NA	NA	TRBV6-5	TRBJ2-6	CASSSLFSGANVLTF	TGTGCCAGCAGTTCCTTATTCTCTGGGGCCAACGTCCTGACTTTC
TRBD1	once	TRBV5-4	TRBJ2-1	CASSLGAWDRGDEQFF	TGTGCCAGCAGCTTGGGGGCATGGGACAGGGGCGATGAGCAGTTCTTC
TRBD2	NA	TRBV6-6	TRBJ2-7	CASSYSGEGSYEQYF	TGTGCCAGCAGTTACTCGGGGGAGGGCTCCTACGAGCAGTACTTC
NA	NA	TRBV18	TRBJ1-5	CASSPGGEGNQPQHF	TGTGCCAGCTCACCGGGCGGGGAAGGCAATCAGCCCCAGCATTTT
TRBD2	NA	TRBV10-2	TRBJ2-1	CASSDRAGTSGGGRFF	TGCGCCAGCAGTGACCGGGCAGGGACTAGCGGGGGGGGTCGGTTCTTC
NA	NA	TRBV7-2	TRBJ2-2	CASSLVEVGAGELFF	TGTGCCAGCAGCTTAGTTGAGGTCGGCGCCGGGGAGCTGTTTTTT
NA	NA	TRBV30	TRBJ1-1	CAWSVTIVTTEAFF	TGTGCCTGGAGTGTAACTATAGTAACGACTGAAGCTTTCTTT
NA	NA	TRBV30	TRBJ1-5	CAWSVLGGPNQPQHF	TGTGCCTGGAGTGTACTGGGAGGGCCCAATCAGCCCCAGCATTTT
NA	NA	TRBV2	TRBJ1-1	CASSEGGPLNTEAFF	TGTGCCAGCAGTGAAGGGGGCCCTTTGAACACTGAAGCTTTCTTT
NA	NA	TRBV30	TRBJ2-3	CAWSVLGVGTDTQYF	TGTGCCTGGAGTGTACTGGGCGTGGGCACAGATACGCAGTATTTT
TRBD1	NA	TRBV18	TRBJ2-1	CASSPQAGGLWNEQFF	TGTGCCAGCTCACCACAAGCAGGGGGTCTATGGAATGAGCAGTTCTTC
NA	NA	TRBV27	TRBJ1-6	CASSRGGSNSPLHF	TGTGCCAGCAGTCGGGGGGGGAGTAATTCACCCCTCCACTTT
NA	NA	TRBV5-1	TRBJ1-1	CASSLVVDREAFF	TGCGCCAGCAGCTTGGTTGTCGACAGAGAAGCTTTCTTT
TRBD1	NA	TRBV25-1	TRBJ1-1	CASSDPGQGTTEAFF	TGTGCCAGCAGTGACCCCGGACAGGGCACCACTGAAGCTTTCTTT
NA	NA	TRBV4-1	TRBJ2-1	CASRLGVSNNEQFF	TGCGCCAGCCGCCTCGGGGTGTCAAACAATGAGCAGTTCTTC
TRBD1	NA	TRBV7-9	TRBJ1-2	CASSLPSRDRGYGYTF	TGTGCCAGCAGCTTACCGTCCCGGGACAGAGGATATGGCTACACCTTC
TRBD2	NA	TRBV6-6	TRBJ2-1	CASSYAGAGGNEQFF	TGTGCCAGCAGTTACGCCGGCGCGGGGGGCAATGAGCAGTTCTTC
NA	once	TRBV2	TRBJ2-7	CASIPTLTTYEQYF	TGTGCCAGCATCCCAACTCTTACCACCTACGAGCAGTACTTC
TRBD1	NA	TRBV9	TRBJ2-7	CASSVGVGTEFYEQYF	TGTGCCAGCAGCGTTGGAGTGGGGACAGAGTTCTACGAGCAGTACTTC
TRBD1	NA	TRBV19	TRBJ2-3	CASSPGQGSDTQYF	TGTGCCAGTAGTCCGGGACAGGGCTCAGATACGCAGTATTTT
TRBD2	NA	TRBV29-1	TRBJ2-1	CSAPPGLAGVGGTYNEQFF	TGCAGCGCCCCCCCTGGACTAGCGGGAGTTGGGGGAACCTACAATGAGCAGTTCTTC
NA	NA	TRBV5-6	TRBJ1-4	CASSSRVAEKLFF	TGTGCCAGCAGCTCTCGGGTGGCTGAAAAACTGTTTTTT
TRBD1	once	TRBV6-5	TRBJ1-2	CASSRTRDSYGYTF	TGTGCCAGCAGTCGGACTCGGGACAGCTATGGCTACACCTTC
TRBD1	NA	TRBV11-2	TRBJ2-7	CASSSGQGYEQYF	TGTGCCAGCAGCTCGGGACAGGGTTACGAGCAGTACTTC
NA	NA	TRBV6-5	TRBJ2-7	CASRIAGTSLYEQYF	TGTGCCAGCAGGATCGCCGGGACTTCCCTTTACGAGCAGTACTTC
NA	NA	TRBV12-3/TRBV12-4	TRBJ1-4	CASSWGREKLFF	TGTGCCAGCAGTTGGGGGCGTGAAAAACTGTTTTTT